This T cell receptor beta chain is drawn from a study of vaccination effects on CD4 cells after COVID-19. ViraFEST expansion of antigen-specific CD4+ T cells with viral peptide pools preceded sequencing. Between days 9 and 10 of culture, CD4+ T cells were separated out. None of these healthy vaccinees had been infected with SARS-CoV-2 before vaccination. Wells each received more than 1.5 million PBMC, cultured with approximately 9.7 IU/ml IL-2 and 10 ug/ml peptides. Details on this clone: Its antigen remains unidentified.

V shed 0 bases, J shed 10 bases, and the junction held 3 bases outside the gene matches. Germline CDR1 SGHAT, CDR2 FQNNGV. This CDR3 region has 15 residues. Profiling relied on immunoSEQ multiplex PCR, and the TCRdb table lists in-frame clones only, not all of them. The sample has roughly 21,000 clones, about 69% seen once; the top ten hold about 27%. Specimen: CD4+ T cells from PBMCs cultured with HCoV-NL63 spike peptides, collected before COVID-19 vaccination. V gene TRBV11-2 combines with J gene TRBJ1-6; TRBD1 matches 10 bases. This sequence was found in a human donor who received a COVID-19 vaccine. The CDR3 is CASSLDGTGASPLHF. In DNA, the CDR3 is TGTGCCAGCAGCTTAGATGGGACAGGGGCATCACCCCTCCACTTT.